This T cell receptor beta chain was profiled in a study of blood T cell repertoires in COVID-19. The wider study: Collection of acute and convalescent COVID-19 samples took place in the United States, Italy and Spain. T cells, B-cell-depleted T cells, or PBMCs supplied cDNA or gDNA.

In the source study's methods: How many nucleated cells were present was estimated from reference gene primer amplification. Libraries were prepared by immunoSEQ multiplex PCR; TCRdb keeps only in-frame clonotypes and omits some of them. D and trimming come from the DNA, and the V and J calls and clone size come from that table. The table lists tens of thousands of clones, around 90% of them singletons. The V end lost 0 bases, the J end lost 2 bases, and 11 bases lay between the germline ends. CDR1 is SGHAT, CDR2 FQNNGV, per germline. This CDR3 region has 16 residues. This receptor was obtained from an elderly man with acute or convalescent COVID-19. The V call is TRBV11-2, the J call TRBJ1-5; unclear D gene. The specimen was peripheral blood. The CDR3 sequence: CASSLDSRLGNQPQHF. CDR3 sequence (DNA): TGTGCCAGCAGCTTAGACTCCAGGTTGGGCAATCAGCCCCAGCATTTT.